A single TCR beta chain is shown here with its context. Its target antigen remains unknown. No quality values exist for individual bases; no much larger clone is one base distant. The cohort consisted of 670 or so healthy bone marrow donors. At the time of sampling, all cohort members were nominally healthy, though unrecorded immune exposures were likely present. The donor tested CMV seropositive, placing the donor among the roughly 300 seropositive members of the cohort. A peripheral blood sample was collected from each donor, and TCR beta sequencing was performed on peripheral blood mononuclear cells. The Qiagen DNeasy Blood Extraction Kit was used to extract genomic DNA from the blood cell samples. The CDR3 goes from the cysteine to the phenylalanine over 14 residues. The entry retains the CDR3 DNA only, 42 bases that are in frame from base 1. V is cut by 5 bases and J by 3 bases, and the space between the germline ends is 13 bases. The germline V gene (reference sequence) specifies SEHNR as CDR1 and FQNEAQ as CDR2.

The protocol used for the library was the immunoSEQ multiplex PCR assay. For the multiplex PCR, a mixture combining 60 forward primers for TCR Vbeta segments and 13 reverse primers for TCR Jbeta segments was used. A multiplex PCR assay on genomic DNA amplified the CDR3 region of rearranged TCR beta genes. On the Illumina HiSeq System, the amplified TCR beta libraries were sequenced as 87-base-pair reads. The study's own analysis went as follows. A later analysis tallied roughly 78 million unique TCR beta chains across the roughly 610 repertoires, and roughly 11 million of those chains were shared by two or more donors. Raw reads were error-corrected and collapsed into unique sequences by a nearest-neighbor algorithm in which closely related sequences were merged to remove PCR and sequencing errors. V, D and J gene segments were assigned by aligning CDR3 sequences to IMGT reference sequences. For a sequence to be retained, at least a six-nucleotide match to both a V gene segment and a J gene segment was required. Rearrangements were classified as productive when the CDR3 lacked stop codons and remained in frame with V and J, and all other rearrangements were classified as non-productive. Following IMGT convention, CDR3 was defined as the stretch from the second conserved V-encoded cysteine up to the conserved J-encoded phenylalanine. In an earlier analysis of 500 to 650 of the donors, sequences lacking an unambiguous match to a single V gene segment were excluded. In an earlier analysis of 587 of the donors, a V segment was called functional when productive rearrangements were above 56.7%, and segregating when the standard deviation between donors exceeded 5%. A statistical classification framework was built for diagnosing cytomegalovirus status from the catalog of TCR beta chain sequences. In a later analysis, TCR nucleotide sequences were compared against IMGT/GENE-DB human TR gene sequences so that V and J genes could be assigned. The TCRdist pipeline was used in a later analysis to assign CDR3 sequences and most-parsimonious VDJ recombination scenarios. In a later analysis, every TCR beta chain was defined by the combination of its CDR3 amino acid sequence and its V-gene family, and reads without a unique V-gene family were dropped. As a way to deal with suspected cross-contamination and a sequencing artifact, a later analysis dropped 450 to 600 nucleotide sequences that were highly shared and had low generation probability. In a later analysis, a clonal expansion index for each public chain was calculated from normalized within-repertoire ranks of inferred template counts. A later analysis computed generation probabilities with a VDJ recombination model fitted to out-of-frame rearrangements, and checked the results against IGoR. In a later analysis, hypergeometric tests were used to score TCR-TCR, TCR-HLA and TCR-CMV co-occurrence, with a repertoire-size bias correction applied to TCR pairs. To estimate false discovery rates, a later analysis permuted the HLA or CMV assignments 20 times. A later analysis grouped co-occurring TCRs with DBSCAN, adding TCRdist sequence similarity when clustering within HLA-allele-positive subsets. For co-occurrence clustering, repertoires with fewer than 30,000 or more than 120,000 public chains were excluded, along with five or six repertoires with anomalous nucleotide sharing. This is the immuneACCESS table as TCRdb keeps it, with only in-frame sequences that have V and J called. A part of the clones is gone; compared with another copy, unresolved V genes explain less than half, and the rest is unexplained. D and trimming were read from the DNA, whereas the V and J calls and clone size are those reported in that table. Present in this sample are around 99,000 clones, 82% of which were seen just once. The ten largest clones represent approximately 2.5% of the sample.

The source of the sample is a study of cytomegalovirus exposure and HLA in healthy donors (TCRdb year 2017). At the level of the whole study: According to an earlier analysis of around 600 of the donors, about 179 million T cells yielded 90 million to 130 million unique TCR beta sequences and about 300 Gb of sequence data. A later analysis re-examined previously published TCR beta repertoires from more than 550 donors and added high-resolution HLA genotyping to investigate patterns of TCR occurrence. Across 300 to 400 genotyped donors of the cohort, an average of about 220,000 unique TCR beta nucleotide sequences per donor were sequenced, and around 19% of those sequences were non-productive. The number of typed donors differed by locus: roughly 620-630 for A, B, C, DRB1 and DQB1; some 500 for DQA1; roughly 600 for DPA1; and around 450 for DPB1. An earlier analysis of roughly 600 of the donors used high-throughput TCR beta sequencing to judge whether each TCR beta V gene segment behaved as functional or pseudogenic. A later genetic analysis took genome-wide SNP genotypes for about three fifths of the 666 donors and used that subset as a discovery cohort. The later analysis used no new phenotypic data to find candidate immune exposures, relying instead on TCR beta sequences and their occurrence across donors. Because of strong linkage in the cohort, roughly five DR-DQ haplotypes were treated as single units for association and clustering. Alongside the repertoire data, information on donor age, sex, ethnicity and CMV serostatus was compiled. The study used immunosequencing to profile the T cell repertoires of about 670 subjects and linked those repertoires to cytomegalovirus serostatus. Among the approximately 420 genotyped donors, about 85% belonged to the genetic ancestry cluster associated with self-reported Caucasian donors. To predict cytomegalovirus infection status, the study combined high-throughput TCR immunosequencing, statistical association of individual TCRs with disease status, and machine learning. Besides the first cohort of approximately 670 subjects, a separate validation cohort made up of roughly 120 different subjects was used. HLA typing included class I and class II loci at four-digit resolution. The study aimed to test whether signatures of past pathogen exposure could be identified by cataloging public T cell receptors. Every discovery cohort repertoire had been produced on one sequencing platform. An early release that covered roughly 600 HLA-typed donors contained about 300 gigabases of sequencing data and 85 million to 100 million unique TCR sequences.

Beyond this particular receptor, the publication reports: According to the authors, the approach could potentially be generalized to other disease states and immunological phenotypes. In a later analysis, most CMV-associated TCR beta chains were found to appear HLA-restricted, with HLA associations seemingly driven largely by CMV exposure. In both the original and validation cohorts, the classifier was reported to diagnose cytomegalovirus status with high specificity and sensitivity. Most TCR sequences were observed very rarely across donors, whereas some public TCRs were present in many individuals. A further reported finding was that TCR beta sequences accurately predicted the HLA-A and HLA-B alleles for most subjects in the first cohort. Because counts were too low, some 17 rarely observed V segments, including chromosome 9 orphons, were excluded from the earlier analysis of several hundred of the donors. Correlated functional status among segregating V segments might be attributable to linkage disequilibrium, but an unknown experimental factor could not be ruled out. In vitro tests confirmed that a few of the cytomegalovirus-associated TCR beta chains recognize cytomegalovirus antigens. A later analysis found that TCR association rates varied across HLA loci, with DRB1 alleles showing the most associated TCRs and HLA-C alleles the fewest. Presence/absence analyses assumed roughly uniform sequencing depth across donors, an assumption that may not hold. Several of the top co-occurrence clusters appeared to be linked to parvovirus B19, influenza, CMV and Epstein-Barr virus, according to a later analysis. A cluster of highly shared sequence variants was judged likely to represent a technical artifact of the sequencing pipeline. In a later analysis, HLA-associated TCR beta chains were found to be more clonally expanded and to have lower generation probabilities than equally common non-associated chains. Immune exposure information for the cohort was limited to CMV serostatus. In a later genetic analysis, a missense DCLRE1C variant was associated with V-gene and J-gene trimming of TCR beta chains, and the association was replicated in an independent cohort. The 87-base-pair reads could not distinguish some IMGT-functional V segments, including TRBV6-2 and TRBV6-3, so those segments were excluded. An earlier analysis of approximately 500 of the donors showed that most TCR beta V segments appeared in productive rearrangements either about 87% or about 30% of the time, which broadly matched IMGT annotations. When HLA alleles, especially DR and DQ, strongly co-occurred, attributing TCR associations to individual alleles was difficult. At a false discovery rate of 0.05, a later analysis linked under 20,000 TCR beta sequences to specific HLA alleles. The cohort was sequenced for TCR beta chains only, and without alpha or paired-chain data the features that could be detected were limited. The study gave a list of some 150 TCR beta chains associated with cytomegalovirus. Because HLA typing was unavailable for some donors at each locus, only the typed subset was used in association tests. Compared with the roughly 670-donor mean, donors in an Asian-associated ancestry cluster had fewer N-insertions in productive TCRs, according to a later genetic analysis.

The specimen was PBMCs. Here the chain combines TRBV7-9 and TRBJ1-1; the D gene is unclear. This clonotype originated in a man between 25 and 39 years old in good health and CMV-seropositive. The CDR3 protein: CASSPPLQDTEAFF. The bases read TGTGCCAGCAGCCCACCGCTCCAGGACACTGAAGCTTTCTTT.